Shown below are 6 T cell receptor beta chains from a single sample sequenced in a study of CXCR3-negative and CXCR3-positive naive CD8 T cells. The method, 5' RACE with UMI labels, was used to prepare the TRB cDNA libraries. Reanalyzing the 5' RACE reads, TCRdb keeps one entry per CDR3 protein, without DNA. The sample includes roughly 90,000 distinct CDR3 sequences. The sample taken for sequencing was naive CXCR3- CD8+ T cells from blood. The subset was: CD45RO-CCR7+CD27+CD95- naive CD8+ T cells lacking CXCR3 (TNR3-). The source is a human donor in good health. Some clones in this sample may be carry-over from other donors' samples.

The chain links TRBV29-1 to TRBJ2-2; lacking DNA, the TRBD1 call made by TCRdb goes unchecked. This CDR3 has 12 amino acids. Germline-derived CDR1 and CDR2 are SQVTM and ANQGSEA. This CDR3 is CSGLGGPMELFF.

The chain recombines TRBV29-1 with TRBJ1-6; the TRBD1 assignment by TCRdb is unverifiable without DNA. The V gene's germline CDR1 is SQVTM and CDR2 ANQGSEA. The CDR3 is made up of 14 amino acids. The CDR3 sequence: CSVEETGAGSPLHF. Using reference TRBV29-1 and TRBJ1-6 for the parts outside the CDR3, the full variable domain is SAVISQKPSRDICQRGTSLTIQCQVDSQVTMMFWYRQQPGQSLTLIATANQGSEATYESGFVIDKFPISRPNLTFSTLTVSNMSPEDSSIYLCSVEETGAGSPLHFGNGTRLTVT.

The chain employs TRBV7-7 and TRBJ2-3; TCRdb designates TRBD1, a call that cannot be tested without DNA. Germline CDR1 SSHAT, CDR2 FNYEAQ (reference sequence). The CDR3 covers 16 residues. CDR3 amino acids: CASSLTSGTGMDTQYF.

This chain links TRBV4-2 with TRBJ2-7; TCRdb reports TRBD2, a call that lacks DNA to check it against. The CDR3 length is 16 residues. Germline CDR1 reads LGHNA; CDR2 reads YNFKEQ. CDR3 region: CASSQDLGSGGNEQYF.

This rearrangement joins TRBV27 to TRBJ2-1; the TCRdb call, TRBD1, lacks DNA for checking. Germline loops: CDR1 MNHEY, CDR2 SMNVEV (reference sequence). The CDR3 covers 13 residues. CDR3 sequence reads: CASSFGQGYEQFF.

V and J are TRBV4-1 and TRBJ2-7. Looked up from germline, CDR1 is MGHRA and CDR2 is YSYEKL. The length of the CDR3 is 13 residues. Here the CDR3 reads CASSQVLGYEQYF.